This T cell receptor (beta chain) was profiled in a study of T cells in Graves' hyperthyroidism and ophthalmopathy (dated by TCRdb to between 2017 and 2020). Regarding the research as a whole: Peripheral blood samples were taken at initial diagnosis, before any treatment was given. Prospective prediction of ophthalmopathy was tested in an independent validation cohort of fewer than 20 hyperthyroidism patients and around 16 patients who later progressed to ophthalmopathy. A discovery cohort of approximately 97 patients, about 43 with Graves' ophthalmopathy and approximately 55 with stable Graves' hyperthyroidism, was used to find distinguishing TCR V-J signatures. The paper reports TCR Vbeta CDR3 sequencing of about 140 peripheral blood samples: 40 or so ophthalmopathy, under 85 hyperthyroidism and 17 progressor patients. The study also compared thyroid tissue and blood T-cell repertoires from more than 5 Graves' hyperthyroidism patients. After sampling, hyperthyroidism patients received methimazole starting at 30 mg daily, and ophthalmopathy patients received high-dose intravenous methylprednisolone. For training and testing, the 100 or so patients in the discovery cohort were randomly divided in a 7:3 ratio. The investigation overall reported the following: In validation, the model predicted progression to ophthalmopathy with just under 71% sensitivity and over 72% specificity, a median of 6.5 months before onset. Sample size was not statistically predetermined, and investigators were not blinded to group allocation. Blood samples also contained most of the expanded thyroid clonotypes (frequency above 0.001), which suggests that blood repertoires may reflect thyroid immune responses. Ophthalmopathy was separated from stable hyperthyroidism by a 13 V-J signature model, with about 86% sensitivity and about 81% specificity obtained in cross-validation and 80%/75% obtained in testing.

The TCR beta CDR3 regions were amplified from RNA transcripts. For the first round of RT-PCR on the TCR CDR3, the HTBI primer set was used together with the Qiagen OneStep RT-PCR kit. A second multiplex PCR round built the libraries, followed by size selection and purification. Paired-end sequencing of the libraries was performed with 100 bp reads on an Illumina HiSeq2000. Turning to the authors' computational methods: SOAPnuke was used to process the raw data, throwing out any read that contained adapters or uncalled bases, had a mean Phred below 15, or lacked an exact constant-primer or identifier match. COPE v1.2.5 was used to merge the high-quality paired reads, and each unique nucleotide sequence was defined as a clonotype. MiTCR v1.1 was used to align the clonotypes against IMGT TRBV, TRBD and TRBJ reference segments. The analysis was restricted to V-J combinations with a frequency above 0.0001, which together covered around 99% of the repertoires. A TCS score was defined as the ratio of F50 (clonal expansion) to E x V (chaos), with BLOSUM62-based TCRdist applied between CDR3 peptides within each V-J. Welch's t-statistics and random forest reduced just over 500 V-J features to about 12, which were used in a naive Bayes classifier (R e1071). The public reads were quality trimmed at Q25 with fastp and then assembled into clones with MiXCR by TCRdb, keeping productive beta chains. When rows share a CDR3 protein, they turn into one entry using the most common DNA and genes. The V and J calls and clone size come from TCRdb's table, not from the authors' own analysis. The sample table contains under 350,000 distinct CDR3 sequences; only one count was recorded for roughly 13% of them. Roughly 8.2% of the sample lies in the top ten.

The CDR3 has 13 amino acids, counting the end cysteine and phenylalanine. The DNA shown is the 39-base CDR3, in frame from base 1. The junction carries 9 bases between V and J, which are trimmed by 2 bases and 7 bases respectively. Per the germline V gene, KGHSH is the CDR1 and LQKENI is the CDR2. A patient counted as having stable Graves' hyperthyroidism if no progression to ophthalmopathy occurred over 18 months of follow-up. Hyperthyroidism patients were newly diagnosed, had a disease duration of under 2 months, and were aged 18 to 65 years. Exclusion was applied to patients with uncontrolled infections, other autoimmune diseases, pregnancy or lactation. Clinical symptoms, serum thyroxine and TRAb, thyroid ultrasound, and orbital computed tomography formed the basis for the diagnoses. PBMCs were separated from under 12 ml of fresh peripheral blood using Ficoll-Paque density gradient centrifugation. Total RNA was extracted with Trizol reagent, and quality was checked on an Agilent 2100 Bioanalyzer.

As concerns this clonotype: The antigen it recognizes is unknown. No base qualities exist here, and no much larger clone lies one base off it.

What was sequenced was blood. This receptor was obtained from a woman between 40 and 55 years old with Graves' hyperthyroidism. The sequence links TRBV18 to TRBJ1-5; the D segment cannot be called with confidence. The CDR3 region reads CASSPGNLQPQHF. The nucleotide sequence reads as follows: TGTGCCAGCTCACCAGGGAATTTGCAGCCCCAGCATTTT.